This T cell receptor (beta chain) was sequenced during a study of CD8+ T cells in alopecia areata. At the level of the study: At a dose of 5 to 10 mg twice daily, oral tofacitinib was given to treated patients.

Extraction and reverse transcription of RNA yielded cDNA as the sequencing template. Generated by immunoSEQ multiplex PCR, the TCRdb table keeps only in-frame clones and is missing some. The data hold 100,000 to 150,000 clones, with under 65% observed a single time. CDR1 and CDR2 (germline): GTSNPN, SVGIG (reference sequence). The CDR3 is 15 amino acids. V lost 2 bases to trimming and J lost 6 bases, with 16 bases between them. Treatment reported: oral pan-JAK inhibitor, 5-10 mg twice daily. Source: CD4+ T cells sorted from blood, taken at week 4, from a patient treated with tofacitinib. The clonotype was recovered from a human donor with alopecia areata. J is TRBJ2-2 and V is TRBV30, with D perhaps TRBD2 (6 bases). CDR3 region: CAWSFVTGGAGELFF. The CDR3 DNA sequence: TGTGCCTGGAGTTTCGTTACAGGAGGGGCCGGGGAGCTGTTTTTT.